The 6 T cell receptor beta chains below were found in one sample sequenced in a study of blood T cells in healthy people across ages. Alongside a J-beta primer mix, a sample-barcoded 5' primer served in a second PCR lasting roughly 6 to 12 cycles. Via MiXCR, TCRdb re-called the 5' RACE reads, giving one row per CDR3 protein. The repertoire holds roughly 1.5 million distinct CDR3 sequences, 35% to 45% seen once, with over 3.5% in the top ten. Sequencing used blood. Receptor source: a woman between 18 and 30 years old in good health.

This clonotype was counted ten times or more. The gene calls are TRBV28 and TRBJ2-7; possible D gene TRBD1, 5 bases. CDR1 and CDR2 from the germline V gene are MDHEN and SYDVKM. V shed 7 bases and J shed 1 base, with 17 bases lying between them. The CDR3 runs to 15 residues. The CDR3 loop reads CASILGKGWSYEQYF. The CDR3, as DNA: TGTGCCAGCATTCTCGGAAAGGGGTGGTCCTACGAGCAGTACTTC.

The gene calls are TRBV29-1 and TRBJ2-7; D is unresolved. The CDR3 loop spans 14 amino acids. V was cut by 1 base and J by 0 bases, with 10 bases left in between. Germline V CDR1 and CDR2: SQVTM, ANQGSEA. The chain's CDR3 is CSVEGEESSYEQYF. CDR3 nucleotide sequence: TGCAGCGTTGAAGGAGAGGAGAGCTCCTACGAGCAGTACTTC.

This clonotype has only a few counts. This chain connects TRBV20-1 to TRBJ1-4, with 7 bases aligning to TRBD1. With 6 bases clipped from V and 8 bases from J, the junction kept 9 bases outside the gene matches. Germline V gene sequence: CDR1 DFQATT, CDR2 SNEGSKA (reference sequence). The CDR3 loop spans 13 amino acids. The CDR3 DNA reads as TGCAGTGCGGGTGGAGGGGGCGCGGAAAAACTGTTTTTT. Its translation is CSAGGGGAEKLFF.

This clonotype was detected a few times. The chain carries TRBV11-2 and TRBJ2-5, with 8 nucleotides matching TRBD2. Per germline, CDR1 SGHAT and CDR2 FQNNGV. Trimming took 6 bases from V and 5 from J; bases not matched to a gene: 2. The CDR3 is 12 residues long. In DNA, the CDR3 is TGTGCCAGCAGAGCTAGCGGGGAGACCCAGTACTTC. Translated, it gives CASRASGETQYF.

The rearrangement links TRBV5-1 to TRBJ2-1; 8 bases are shared with TRBD2. Trimming at V came to 1 base and at J to 7 bases, leaving 4 bases not matched to a gene. This CDR3 is built from 14 residues. Germline CDR1 SGHRS, CDR2 YFSETQ. The chain's CDR3 is CASSLFGRVNEQFF. In DNA form, the CDR3 reads TGCGCCAGCAGCTTGTTCGGGAGGGTGAATGAGCAGTTCTTC.

The chain couples TRBV7-2 to TRBJ2-7; 9 positions agree with TRBD1. Germline CDR1 and CDR2: SGHTA and FQGNSA. V trimming: 4 bases; J trimming: 0 bases; junction bases outside the gene matches: 10. CDR3 length: 17 residues. This CDR3 reads CASSYTKQGALSYEQYF. CDR3 DNA: TGTGCCAGCAGCTACACGAAACAGGGGGCTCTCTCCTACGAGCAGTACTTC.